These 2 T cell receptor beta chains were sequenced from one sample in a study of blood T cells in healthy people across ages. A sample-barcoded 5' primer and a J-beta primer mix were used in a second PCR of roughly 7 to 11 cycles. TCRdb redid the calling of the 5' RACE reads with MiXCR, one entry per CDR3 protein. The sample yields about 1.4 million distinct CDR3 sequences, around 55% seen once. Sequenced: blood. These receptors were obtained from a man in his late teens or twenties in good health.

The chain couples TRBV27 to TRBJ2-1, with D perhaps given as TRBD1 or TRBD2 (5 bases each). This CDR3 region has 17 residues. CDR1 is MNHEY, CDR2 SMNVEV, per germline (reference sequence). V shed 5 bases and J shed 2 bases, with 19 bases lying between them. The CDR3 DNA reads as TGTGCCAGCAGTCGGGACGAGGTAAGCGCCACCTACAATGAGCAGTTCTTC. Its protein product is CASSRDEVSATYNEQFF.

V gene TRBV3-1 combines with J gene TRBJ1-1; D uncertain. The V gene lost 5 bases and the J gene lost 5 bases, with 15 bases spanning the gap. The CDR3 loop spans 14 amino acids. Germline V lookup: CDR1 LGHDT, CDR2 YNNKEL (reference sequence). The CDR3 nucleotides are TGTGCCAGCAGCAAGGGAAGAGCTGGGACTGAAGCTTTCTTT. It yields the protein CASSKGRAGTEAFF.